Following are 2 T cell receptor beta chains from one sample sequenced in a study of cytomegalovirus exposure and HLA in healthy donors. Clones were read by immunoSEQ multiplex PCR, and TCRdb kept only the in-frame ones, dropping some. The sample has under 50,000 clones, under 95% seen once. The sequenced material came from PBMCs. The origin of the receptors is a woman aged 18 to 35 in good health and CMV-seronegative.

This sequence joins TRBV28 and TRBJ2-5, with D hard to call. The CDR3 has 13 amino acids. Trimming took 1 base from V and 4 from J, leaving 7 bases between them. Germline V gene sequence: CDR1 MDHEN, CDR2 SYDVKM. CDR3 amino acids: CASSLLAPETQYF. The CDR3, as DNA: TGTGCCAGCAGTTTATTGGCCCCAGAGACCCAGTACTTC.

J is TRBJ2-5 and V is TRBV7-6; D is perhaps TRBD2 (5 bases). CDR3 length equals 15 residues. The V and J ends lost 5 bases and 1 base respectively, with 14 bases between them. Germline CDR1 SGHVS, CDR2 FNYEAQ. For the CDR3, the DNA is TGTGCCAGCAGCCGGGTTGGACTGGGCCAAGAGACCCAGTACTTC. It yields the protein CASSRVGLGQETQYF.